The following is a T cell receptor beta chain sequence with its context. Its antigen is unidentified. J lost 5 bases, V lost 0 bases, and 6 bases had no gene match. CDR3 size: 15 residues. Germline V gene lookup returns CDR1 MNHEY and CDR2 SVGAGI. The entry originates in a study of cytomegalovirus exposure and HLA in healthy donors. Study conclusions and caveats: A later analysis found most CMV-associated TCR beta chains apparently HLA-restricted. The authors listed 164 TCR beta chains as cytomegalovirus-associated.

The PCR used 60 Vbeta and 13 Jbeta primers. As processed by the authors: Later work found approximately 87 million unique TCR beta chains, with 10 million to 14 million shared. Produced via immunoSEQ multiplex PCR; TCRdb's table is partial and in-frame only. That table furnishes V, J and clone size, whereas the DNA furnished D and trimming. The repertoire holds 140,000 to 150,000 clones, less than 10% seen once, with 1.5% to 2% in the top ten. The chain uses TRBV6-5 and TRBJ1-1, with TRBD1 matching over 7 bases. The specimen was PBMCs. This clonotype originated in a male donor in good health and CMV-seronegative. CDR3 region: CASSYSTGLRTEAFF. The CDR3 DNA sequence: TGTGCCAGCAGTTACTCGACAGGGTTGCGAACTGAAGCTTTCTTT.